Listed below are T cell receptor beta chains from one sample, sequenced in a study of metastatic and nonmetastatic thyroid tumors. TCRdb re-called clones via MiXCR from the PCR reads. The repertoire has about 59,000 clones, under 20% of them found once; the top ten carry almost 9.5%. The sample was blood. Receptor source: a male donor with papillary thyroid cancer or a benign thyroid nodule (not recorded which). Some clones in this sample may be carry-over from other donors' samples. Both conserved end residues are part of each CDR3. D genes are given only for firm matches. Not all rows give a size; the values are once, few, many and, for expanded clones, a class.

J gene: TRBJ2-2
clone size: many
D gene: -
V gene: TRBV6-2/TRBV6-3
CDR3 protein: CASSYTDTGELFF
CDR3 DNA: TGTGCCAGCAGTTACACGGACACCGGGGAGCTGTTTTTT

J gene: TRBJ2-1
clone size: -
D gene: TRBD2
V gene: TRBV9
CDR3 protein: CASSGKSTSGTSGSPSYNEQFF
CDR3 DNA: TGTGCCAGCAGCGGCAAGTCTACTTCCGGGACTAGCGGGAGTCCTTCCTACAATGAGCAGTTCTTC

J gene: TRBJ2-2
clone size: many
D gene: -
V gene: TRBV19
CDR3 protein: CASSIPLGFYTGELFF
CDR3 DNA: TGTGCCAGTAGTATACCCCTGGGATTCTACACCGGGGAGCTGTTTTTT

J gene: TRBJ2-7
clone size: many
D gene: TRBD2
V gene: TRBV24-1
CDR3 protein: CATSEGTRSYEQYF
CDR3 DNA: TGTGCCACCAGTGAGGGGACTAGGAGCTACGAGCAGTACTTC

J gene: TRBJ2-1
clone size: many
D gene: TRBD2
V gene: TRBV14
CDR3 protein: CASSHLTSGANEQFF
CDR3 DNA: TGTGCCAGCAGCCACCTGACTAGCGGGGCCAATGAGCAGTTCTTC

J gene: TRBJ2-1
clone size: many
D gene: TRBD1
V gene: TRBV4-1
CDR3 protein: CASSHGQGDEQFF
CDR3 DNA: TGCGCCAGCAGCCATGGACAGGGAGATGAGCAGTTCTTC

J gene: TRBJ2-1
clone size: many
D gene: -
V gene: TRBV27
CDR3 protein: CASRGSSNEQFF
CDR3 DNA: TGTGCCAGCAGGGGTAGCTCCAATGAGCAGTTCTTC

J gene: TRBJ2-7
clone size: -
D gene: TRBD2
V gene: TRBV7-3
CDR3 protein: CASSPSSGGSYEQYF
CDR3 DNA: TGTGCCAGCAGCCCCTCTAGCGGGGGGTCCTACGAGCAGTACTTC

J gene: TRBJ2-2
clone size: many
D gene: -
V gene: TRBV7-3
CDR3 protein: CASSLPGAGELFF
CDR3 DNA: TGTGCCAGCAGCTTACCAGGGGCCGGGGAGCTGTTTTTT

J gene: TRBJ2-1
clone size: many
D gene: TRBD1
V gene: TRBV5-1
CDR3 protein: CASSGDRGPYNEQFF
CDR3 DNA: TGCGCCAGCAGCGGCGACAGGGGGCCCTACAATGAGCAGTTCTTC

J gene: TRBJ2-2
clone size: many
D gene: -
V gene: TRBV5-1
CDR3 protein: CASSLASWTGELFF
CDR3 DNA: TGCGCCAGCAGCTTGGCCTCGTGGACCGGGGAGCTGTTTTTT

J gene: TRBJ1-2
clone size: many
D gene: -
V gene: TRBV12-3/TRBV12-4
CDR3 protein: CASSLGGPGTF
CDR3 DNA: TGTGCCAGCAGTTTAGGGGGCCCCGGCACCTTC

J gene: TRBJ2-7
clone size: many
D gene: -
V gene: TRBV3-1
CDR3 protein: CASSQDIASEQYF
CDR3 DNA: TGTGCCAGCAGCCAAGATATAGCGTCCGAGCAGTACTTC

J gene: TRBJ1-3
clone size: -
D gene: -
V gene: TRBV5-1
CDR3 protein: CASSRSGEAGNTIYF
CDR3 DNA: TGCGCCAGCAGCCGCTCTGGCGAAGCTGGAAACACCATATATTTT

J gene: TRBJ2-2
clone size: many
D gene: -
V gene: TRBV6-4
CDR3 protein: CASSDVNTGELFF
CDR3 DNA: TGTGCCAGCAGTGACGTGAACACCGGGGAGCTGTTTTTT

J gene: TRBJ1-3
clone size: -
D gene: -
V gene: TRBV12-3/TRBV12-4
CDR3 protein: CASSYTGTGNTIYF
CDR3 DNA: TGTGCCAGCAGCTACACAGGGACAGGAAACACCATATATTTT

J gene: TRBJ2-7
clone size: -
D gene: -
V gene: TRBV5-1
CDR3 protein: CASSLETGNSYEQYF
CDR3 DNA: TGCGCCAGCAGCTTGGAAACGGGCAACTCCTACGAGCAGTACTTC

J gene: TRBJ2-3
clone size: many
D gene: -
V gene: TRBV6-5
CDR3 protein: CASSYGGRGDTQYF
CDR3 DNA: TGTGCCAGCAGTTACGGGGGCCGGGGGGATACGCAGTATTTT

J gene: TRBJ2-1
clone size: many
D gene: -
V gene: TRBV7-6
CDR3 protein: CASSLKGNEQFF
CDR3 DNA: TGTGCCAGCAGTCTAAAGGGCAATGAGCAGTTCTTC

J gene: TRBJ2-7
clone size: many
D gene: TRBD1
V gene: TRBV7-9
CDR3 protein: CASSSGQLYEQYF
CDR3 DNA: TGTGCCAGCAGTTCGGGACAGCTCTACGAGCAGTACTTC

J gene: TRBJ1-6
clone size: -
D gene: TRBD1
V gene: TRBV7-6
CDR3 protein: CASSITDRGGSPLHF
CDR3 DNA: TGTGCCAGCAGCATTACGGACAGGGGAGGATCACCCCTACACTTT

J gene: TRBJ2-2
clone size: many
D gene: -
V gene: TRBV24-1
CDR3 protein: CATSTGTYDTGELFF
CDR3 DNA: TGTGCCACCAGCACCGGGACATATGATACCGGGGAGCTGTTTTTT

J gene: TRBJ2-1
clone size: few
D gene: -
V gene: TRBV9
CDR3 protein: CASSVGRGFEQFF
CDR3 DNA: TGTGCCAGCAGCGTAGGTCGAGGGTTTGAGCAGTTCTTC

J gene: TRBJ2-6
clone size: many
D gene: -
V gene: TRBV7-7
CDR3 protein: CASGYSGANVLTF
CDR3 DNA: TGTGCTAGCGGATACTCTGGGGCCAACGTCCTGACTTTC

J gene: TRBJ2-7
clone size: many
D gene: TRBD2
V gene: TRBV20-1
CDR3 protein: CSATVTSGATYEQYF
CDR3 DNA: TGCAGTGCTACCGTAACTAGCGGGGCCACCTACGAGCAGTACTTC

J gene: TRBJ1-1
clone size: few
D gene: TRBD1
V gene: TRBV12-3/TRBV12-4
CDR3 protein: CASSHPTTGGSAEAFF
CDR3 DNA: TGTGCCAGCAGTCACCCGACGACAGGGGGCTCTGCTGAAGCTTTCTTT

J gene: TRBJ2-7
clone size: -
D gene: TRBD2
V gene: TRBV5-1
CDR3 protein: CASSTGGGEQYF
CDR3 DNA: TGCGCCAGCAGCACGGGAGGGGGAGAGCAGTACTTC

J gene: TRBJ1-1
clone size: many
D gene: TRBD1
V gene: TRBV11-1
CDR3 protein: CASSQGSGQGLQAFF
CDR3 DNA: TGTGCCAGCAGCCAGGGATCGGGACAGGGGTTACAAGCTTTCTTT

J gene: TRBJ2-7
clone size: many
D gene: TRBD1
V gene: TRBV6-1
CDR3 protein: CASSPGGRSSYERYF
CDR3 DNA: TGTGCCAGCAGTCCAGGGGGCCGGAGTTCCTACGAGCGGTACTTC

J gene: TRBJ1-3
clone size: many
D gene: -
V gene: TRBV10-2
CDR3 protein: CASSLSGLDSGNTIYF
CDR3 DNA: TGCGCCAGCAGTCTCTCCGGGTTGGACTCTGGAAACACCATATATTTT

J gene: TRBJ1-6
clone size: -
D gene: -
V gene: TRBV6-2/TRBV6-3
CDR3 protein: CASSYGHGYSPLHF
CDR3 DNA: TGTGCCAGTAGTTACGGACATGGCTACTCACCCCTCCACTTT

J gene: TRBJ2-7
clone size: many
D gene: TRBD1
V gene: TRBV6-5
CDR3 protein: CASSYSRQGDYEQYF
CDR3 DNA: TGTGCCAGCAGTTACTCGAGGCAGGGGGACTACGAGCAGTACTTC

J gene: TRBJ2-7
clone size: many
D gene: -
V gene: TRBV14
CDR3 protein: CASSQTGASEQYF
CDR3 DNA: TGTGCCAGCAGCCAAACGGGGGCGAGCGAGCAGTACTTC

J gene: TRBJ1-2
clone size: few
D gene: -
V gene: TRBV28
CDR3 protein: CASSSRDMVDGYTF
CDR3 DNA: TGTGCCAGCAGTAGCCGGGACATGGTTGATGGCTACACCTTC

J gene: TRBJ2-3
clone size: -
D gene: -
V gene: TRBV7-6
CDR3 protein: CASRLEGGGSTDTQYF
CDR3 DNA: TGTGCCAGCAGATTAGAGGGAGGAGGTAGCACAGATACGCAGTATTTT

J gene: TRBJ2-6
clone size: -
D gene: -
V gene: TRBV10-3
CDR3 protein: CAISSLPGANVLTF
CDR3 DNA: TGTGCCATTTCATCCCTCCCGGGGGCCAACGTCCTGACTTTC

J gene: TRBJ2-5
clone size: many
D gene: -
V gene: TRBV5-6
CDR3 protein: CASSSARDLETQYF
CDR3 DNA: TGTGCCAGCAGCTCGGCCAGGGATTTGGAGACCCAGTACTTC

J gene: TRBJ2-5
clone size: many
D gene: TRBD2
V gene: TRBV2
CDR3 protein: CASSSLTSGGEYQETQYF
CDR3 DNA: TGTGCCAGCAGTTCCCTGACTAGCGGGGGAGAGTACCAAGAGACCCAGTACTTC

J gene: TRBJ1-1
clone size: -
D gene: -
V gene: TRBV20-1
CDR3 protein: CSATDSYKTEAFF
CDR3 DNA: TGCAGTGCTACGGACTCTTACAAAACTGAAGCTTTCTTT

J gene: TRBJ2-2
clone size: few
D gene: -
V gene: TRBV29-1
CDR3 protein: CSVEGTRNTGELFF
CDR3 DNA: TGCAGCGTTGAAGGGACACGGAACACCGGGGAGCTGTTTTTT

J gene: TRBJ2-7
clone size: -
D gene: -
V gene: TRBV11-2
CDR3 protein: CASSLGGREMLSAYEQYF
CDR3 DNA: TGTGCCAGCAGCTTGGGGGGCCGCGAGATGCTGTCGGCTTACGAGCAGTACTTC

J gene: TRBJ2-1
clone size: many
D gene: TRBD2
V gene: TRBV6-4
CDR3 protein: CASINPSGGAYNEQFF
CDR3 DNA: TGTGCCAGCATCAATCCTAGCGGAGGGGCCTACAATGAGCAGTTCTTC

J gene: TRBJ1-5
clone size: many
D gene: -
V gene: TRBV5-6
CDR3 protein: CASSTNNQPQHF
CDR3 DNA: TGTGCCAGCAGCACGAACAATCAGCCCCAGCATTTT

J gene: TRBJ2-3
clone size: few
D gene: -
V gene: TRBV18
CDR3 protein: CASSLQGPSTDTQYF
CDR3 DNA: TGTGCCAGCTCGTTACAGGGCCCTAGCACAGATACGCAGTATTTT

J gene: TRBJ1-2
clone size: -
D gene: -
V gene: TRBV9
CDR3 protein: CASSQRDVGNYSYTF
CDR3 DNA: TGTGCCAGCAGCCAGCGGGACGTCGGAAACTATAGCTACACCTTC

J gene: TRBJ2-3
clone size: -
D gene: TRBD2
V gene: TRBV6-4
CDR3 protein: CASSGTSGATDTQYF
CDR3 DNA: TGTGCCAGCTCGGGGACTAGCGGGGCCACAGATACGCAGTATTTT

J gene: TRBJ2-3
clone size: many
D gene: -
V gene: TRBV20-1
CDR3 protein: CSASRSTDTQYF
CDR3 DNA: TGCAGTGCTAGCCGCAGCACAGATACGCAGTATTTT

J gene: TRBJ2-2
clone size: many
D gene: -
V gene: TRBV11-2
CDR3 protein: CASSLDRYTGELFF
CDR3 DNA: TGTGCCAGCAGCTTAGATCGGTACACCGGGGAGCTGTTTTTT

J gene: TRBJ2-1
clone size: many
D gene: TRBD1
V gene: TRBV27
CDR3 protein: CASSSRDRATNEQFF
CDR3 DNA: TGTGCCAGCAGTTCCCGGGACAGGGCTACAAATGAGCAGTTCTTC